These 17 T cell receptor beta chains were sequenced from one sample in a study of shared clonotypes between healthy human individuals. The repertoire was sequenced with immunoSEQ multiplex PCR; TCRdb's copy has only in-frame clones and lacks some. This table holds under 600,000 clones, about 97% found once. Sample: naive CD4+ T cells sorted from blood. Subset of the sample: CD45RA+ positively selected. All receptors derive from a woman in her 30s in good health.

V usage is TRBV10-2 and J usage is TRBJ2-7; 7 positions match TRBD2. CDR1 WSHSY and CDR2 SAAADI come from the germline V gene. This CDR3 contains 15 residues. The J segment lost 1 base and the V segment lost 7 bases, leaving 10 bases of the junction unmatched. The CDR3, as DNA: TGCGCCAGCATCCCCAGCAAGGGAGGGTCCTACGAGCAGTACTTC. Translating gives CASIPSKGGSYEQYF.

The chain combines TRBV14 with TRBJ1-2; D uncertain. The CDR3 is 13 residues long. V was clipped by 4 bases and J by 4 bases, with 10 bases between them. Germline values: CDR1 SGHDN, CDR2 FVKESK. CDR3 residues: CASSPPSFYGYTF. As DNA, the CDR3 is TGTGCCAGCAGCCCCCCCAGCTTCTATGGCTACACCTTC.

This chain uses TRBV19 with TRBJ2-7; TRBD2 agrees at 14 bases. V lost 4 bases and J lost 5; bases outside the gene matches: 4. Germline V gives CDR1 LNHDA, CDR2 SQIVND (reference sequence). This CDR3 has 15 residues. CDR3 coding DNA: TGTGCCAGTAGTAGGACTAGCGGGAGGCGTAACGAGCAGTACTTC. Encoded protein: CASSRTSGRRNEQYF.

V is TRBV18 and J is TRBJ2-5; 11 nucleotides agree with TRBD2. The better agreement between TRBJ2-7 and the DNA end casts doubt on the J call. This CDR3 comprises 15 residues. Germline V lookup: CDR1 KGHSH, CDR2 LQKENI. The DNA of the CDR3 is TGTGCCAGCTCACCAAGGACTAGCGGGCTCCACGAGCAGTACTTC. It yields the protein CASSPRTSGLHEQYF.

The chain has TRBV4-1 and TRBJ1-2; D is uncertain. Germline V lookup: CDR1 MGHRA, CDR2 YSYEKL. V was pared by 1 base and J by 1 base, with 7 bases between. The length of the CDR3 is 14 residues. DNA of the CDR3: TGCGCCAGCAGCCAAGGCCCGGTTAACTATGGCTACACCTTC. Translated: CASSQGPVNYGYTF.

V and J are TRBV19 and TRBJ1-1, with no clear D. From germline, CDR1 is LNHDA and CDR2 SQIVND (reference sequence). Trimming pared 6 bases from V and 1 base from J, leaving 9 bases between. The CDR3 extends over 13 amino acids. The CDR3 loop is CASSITANTEAFF. CDR3 coding DNA: TGTGCCAGTAGCATCACAGCGAACACTGAAGCTTTCTTT.

The chain couples TRBV27 to TRBJ2-3, with D possibly being TRBD1 (6 bases). The V end was cut by 5 bases, the J end by 3 bases, with 9 bases between. The V gene's germline CDR1 is MNHEY and CDR2 SMNVEV (reference sequence). CDR3 length: 13 amino acids. The DNA for the CDR3 is TGTGCCAGCAGTGTGCAGGGGACAGATACGCAGTATTTT. Its translation: CASSVQGTDTQYF.

In the case of this clone: The sample carries other DNA sequences with the same CDR3. The rearrangement joins TRBV2 to TRBJ2-5, with D uncertain. Germline CDR1 is SNHLY and CDR2 is FYNNEI. This CDR3 contains 11 residues. Trimming left V 7 bases short and J 5 bases short, with 8 bases between. Here the CDR3 DNA reads TGTGCCAGCACTGGATTGGAGACCCAGTACTTC. Its translation: CASTGLETQYF. The variable domain in full, with the rest retrieved from reference TRBV2 and TRBJ2-5, is EPEVTQTPSHQVTQMGQEVILRCVPISNHLYFYWYRQILGQKVEFLVSFYNNEISEKSEIFDDQFSVERPDGSNFTLKIRSTKLEDSAMYFCASTGLETQYFGPGTRLLVL.

This chain links TRBV6-6 with TRBJ2-6, with 9 bases aligning to TRBD1. CDR1 and CDR2 from the germline V gene are MNHNY and SVGAGI (reference sequence). The trim removed 9 bases at V and 4 bases at J, leaving 4 bases unmatched. The CDR3 sequence is 14 residues long. The CDR3 region is CASRTGVGANVLTF. DNA of the CDR3: TGTGCCAGTAGGACAGGGGTAGGGGCCAACGTCCTGACTTTC.

For this clone: Other DNA sequences in this specimen translate into the identical CDR3. V usage is TRBV28 and J usage is TRBJ1-2, with a tentative D call TRBD1 (6 bases). Trimming stripped 5 bases from V and 4 bases from J, with 8 bases between. Germline-derived CDR1 and CDR2 are MDHEN and SYDVKM. The CDR3 consists of 12 residues. The CDR3 DNA is TGTGCCAGCAGTCTGGACAGCTATGGCTACACCTTC. This encodes CASSLDSYGYTF.

DNA of the CDR3: TGCAGCGTCCGTGGACAGCCCTTGAACACTGAAGCTTTCTTT. Translated, it gives CSVRGQPLNTEAFF. The V and J genes are TRBV29-1 and TRBJ1-1; possibly TRBD1 for D (6 bases). This CDR3 is built from 14 residues. In germline, CDR1 is SQVTM, CDR2 ANQGSEA. The V gene lost 6 bases and the J gene lost 0 bases, with 14 bases spanning the gap.

The J gene is TRBJ2-3, the V gene TRBV15, with 13 bases that match TRBD2. CDR1 and CDR2 from the germline V gene are LNHNV and YYDKDF (reference sequence). With 0 bases clipped from V and 1 base from J, the junction kept 4 bases outside the gene matches. CDR3 length: 18 amino acids. The CDR3 here is CATSRDSGLAGRTDTQYF. DNA of the CDR3: TGTGCCACCAGCAGAGATTCGGGACTAGCGGGACGCACAGATACGCAGTATTTT.

The gene calls are TRBV11-2 and TRBJ2-2, with TRBD2 identical over 7 bases. The V and J ends lost 2 bases and 6 bases, in that order; junction bases with no gene match: 6. The CDR3 extends over 15 amino acids. The germline CDR1 and CDR2 sequences are SGHAT and FQNNGV. This CDR3 reads CASSLNGGGPGELFF. CDR3 nucleotides: TGTGCCAGCAGCTTAAACGGCGGGGGTCCCGGGGAGCTGTTTTTT.

CDR3 sequence reads: CASSAHPLGTEAFF. CDR3 bases: TGTGCCAGCAGTGCCCACCCGTTGGGCACTGAAGCTTTCTTT. This sequence joins TRBV6-1 and TRBJ1-1; D unclear. The CDR3 has 14 amino acids. The germline CDR1 and CDR2 sequences are MNHNS and SASEGT. Trimming took off 4 bases at V and 4 bases at J, with 13 bases between the two ends.

The chain carries TRBV7-2 and TRBJ2-1; D gene unclear. Germline CDR1 SGHTA, CDR2 FQGNSA. This CDR3 comprises 11 residues. The V gene lost 5 bases and the J gene lost 7 bases, with 6 bases spanning the gap. The CDR3, as DNA: TGTGCCAGCAGCATGCTTAATGAGCAGTTCTTC. It translates to CASSMLNEQFF.

The rearrangement uses TRBV11-3 and TRBJ2-2; D remains unclear. Trimming took off 5 bases at V and 2 bases at J, with 18 bases between the two ends. This CDR3 comprises 17 residues. The germline gives CDR1 SGHNT, CDR2 YENEEA. The CDR3 reads CASSRRGASDNTGELFF. CDR3 coding DNA: TGTGCCAGCAGCCGCCGCGGTGCGTCCGACAACACCGGGGAGCTGTTTTTT.

The rearrangement uses TRBV27 and TRBJ2-3, with D hard to call. The CDR3 loop spans 13 amino acids. Germline V gene sequence: CDR1 MNHEY, CDR2 SMNVEV (reference sequence). Trimming pared 1 base from V and 5 bases from J, leaving 7 bases between. In nucleotides, the CDR3 is TGTGCCAGCAGTTTATATAGGTTAGATACGCAGTATTTT. Amino acids: CASSLYRLDTQYF.